The TCR beta chain under discussion was sequenced for a study of response to subunit inactivated influenza vaccine. The CDR3 is 12 amino acids. Trimming took 8 bases from V and 3 from J; bases not matched to a gene: 3. Germline assignment: CDR1 MNHNY and CDR2 SVGAGI (reference sequence). TCRdb re-called the RT-PCR reads with MiXCR, one entry per CDR3 protein. The table includes 500,000 to 550,000 distinct CDR3 sequences, under 30% detected once. This sample was also put to use in a study of T cells expressing NK-cell markers. That paper notes: cDNA encoding TCR beta was synthesized via 5'RACE template switching incorporating UMIs. Sorted CD3+CD56-NKG2C+, CD3+CD56+NKG2C- and CD3+CD56+NKG2C+ T cells were the source of the TCR beta repertoires. Seven sequenced donors out of eight were HCMV-seropositive, one seronegative. One observes that, in a handful of donors, these clonotypes were also the leading ones within the CD3+CD56-NKG2C+ fraction.

This chain connects TRBV6-6 to TRBJ2-7; 8 positions agree with TRBD1. Sequenced material: CD4+ T cells sorted from PBMCs, taken less than 13 days after vaccination. The source of this sequence is a man aged 45-65 years who received an inactivated influenza vaccine. This chain's CDR3 is CASGTGGYEQYF. The CDR3 nucleotides are TGTGCCAGCGGGACAGGTGGCTACGAGCAGTACTTC.